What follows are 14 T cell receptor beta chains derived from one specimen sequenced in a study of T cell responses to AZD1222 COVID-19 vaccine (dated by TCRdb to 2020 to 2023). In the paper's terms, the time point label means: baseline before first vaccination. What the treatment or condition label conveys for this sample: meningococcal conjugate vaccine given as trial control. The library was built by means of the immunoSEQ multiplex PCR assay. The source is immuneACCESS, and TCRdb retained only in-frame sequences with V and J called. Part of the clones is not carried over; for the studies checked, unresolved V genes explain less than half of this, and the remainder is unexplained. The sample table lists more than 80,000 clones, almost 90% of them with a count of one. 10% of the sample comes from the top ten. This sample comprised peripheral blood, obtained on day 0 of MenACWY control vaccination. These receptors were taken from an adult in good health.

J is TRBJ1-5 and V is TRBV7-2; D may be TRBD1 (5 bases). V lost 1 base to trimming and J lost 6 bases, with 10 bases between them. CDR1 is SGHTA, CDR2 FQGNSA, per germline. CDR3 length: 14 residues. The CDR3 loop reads CASSLDTGVQPQHF. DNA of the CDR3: TGTGCCAGCAGCTTAGACACAGGTGTTCAGCCCCAGCATTTT. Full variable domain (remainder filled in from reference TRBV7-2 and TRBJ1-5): GAGVSQSPSNKVTEKGKDVELRCDPISGHTALYWYRQSLGQGLEFLIYFQGNSAPDKSGLPSDRFSAERTGGSVSTLTIQRTQQEDSAVYLCASSLDTGVQPQHFGDGTRLSIL.

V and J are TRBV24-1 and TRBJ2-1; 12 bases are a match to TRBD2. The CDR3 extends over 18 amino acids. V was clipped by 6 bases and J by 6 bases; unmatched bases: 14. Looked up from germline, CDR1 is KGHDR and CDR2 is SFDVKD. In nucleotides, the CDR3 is TGTGCCACCAGTCCGGGACTAGCGGGCGGAGCGGTGGGCAATGAGCAGTTCTTC. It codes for CATSPGLAGGAVGNEQFF.

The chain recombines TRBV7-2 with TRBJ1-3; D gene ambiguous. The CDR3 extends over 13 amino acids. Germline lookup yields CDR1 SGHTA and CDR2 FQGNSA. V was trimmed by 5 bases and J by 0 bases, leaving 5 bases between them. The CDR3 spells CASSPTSGNTIYF. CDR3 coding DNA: TGTGCCAGCAGCCCCACCTCTGGAAACACCATATATTTT.

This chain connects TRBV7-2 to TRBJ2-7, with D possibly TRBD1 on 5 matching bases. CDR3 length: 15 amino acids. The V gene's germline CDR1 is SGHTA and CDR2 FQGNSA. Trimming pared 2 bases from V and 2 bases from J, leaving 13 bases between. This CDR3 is CASSLWGSLPYEQYF. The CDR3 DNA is TGTGCCAGCAGCTTATGGGGCAGTTTACCCTACGAGCAGTACTTC.

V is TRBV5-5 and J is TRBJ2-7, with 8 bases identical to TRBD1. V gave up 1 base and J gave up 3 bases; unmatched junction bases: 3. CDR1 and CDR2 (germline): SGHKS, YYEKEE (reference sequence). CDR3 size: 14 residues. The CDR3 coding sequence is TGTGCCAGCAGCTTGCAGGGGGCAGGCTACGAGCAGTACTTC. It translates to CASSLQGAGYEQYF.

CDR3 DNA: TGCGCCAGCAGCCAAGAAGAAGCCCCCTCCTACAATGAGCAGTTCTTC. This codes for CASSQEEAPSYNEQFF. This chain links TRBV4-1 with TRBJ2-1; the D is unclear. The CDR3 runs to 16 residues. Trimming took off 0 bases at V and 0 bases at J, with 9 bases between the two ends. Per the germline V gene, CDR1 is MGHRA and CDR2 is YSYEKL.

The CDR3 here is CASSNEHRTDTQYF. The CDR3 DNA reads as TGTGCCAGCAGCAATGAACACCGCACAGATACGCAGTATTTT. The chain carries TRBV5-8 and TRBJ2-3; no reliable D call. Per the germline V gene, CDR1 is SGHTS and CDR2 is YDEGEE. This CDR3 comprises 14 residues. With 4 bases removed from V and 1 base from J, the gap between germline ends came to 10 bases.

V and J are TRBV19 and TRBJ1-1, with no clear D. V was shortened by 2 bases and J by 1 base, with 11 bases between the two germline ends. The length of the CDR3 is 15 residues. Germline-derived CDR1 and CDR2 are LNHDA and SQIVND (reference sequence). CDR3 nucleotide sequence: TGTGCCAGTAGTATATCTTCACCAGGGAACACTGAAGCTTTCTTT. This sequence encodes CASSISSPGNTEAFF.

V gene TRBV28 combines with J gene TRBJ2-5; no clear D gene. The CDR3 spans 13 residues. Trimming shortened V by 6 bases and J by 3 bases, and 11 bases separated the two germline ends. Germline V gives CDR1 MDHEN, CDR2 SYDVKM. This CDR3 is CASRVGAEETQYF. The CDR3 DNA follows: TGTGCCAGCAGGGTGGGCGCCGAAGAGACCCAGTACTTC.

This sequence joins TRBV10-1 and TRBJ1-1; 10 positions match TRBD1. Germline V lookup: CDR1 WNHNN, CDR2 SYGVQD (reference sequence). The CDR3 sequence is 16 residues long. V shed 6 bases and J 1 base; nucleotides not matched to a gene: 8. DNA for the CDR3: TGCGCCAGCAGCGACAGGGGGCGCGTCTGGAACACTGAAGCTTTCTTT. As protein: CASSDRGRVWNTEAFF.

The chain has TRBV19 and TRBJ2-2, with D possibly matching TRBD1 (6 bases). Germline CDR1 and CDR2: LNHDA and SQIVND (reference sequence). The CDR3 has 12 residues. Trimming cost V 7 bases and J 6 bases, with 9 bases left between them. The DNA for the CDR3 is TGTGCCAGTAAACAGGGACCCGGGGAGCTGTTTTTT. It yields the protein CASKQGPGELFF.

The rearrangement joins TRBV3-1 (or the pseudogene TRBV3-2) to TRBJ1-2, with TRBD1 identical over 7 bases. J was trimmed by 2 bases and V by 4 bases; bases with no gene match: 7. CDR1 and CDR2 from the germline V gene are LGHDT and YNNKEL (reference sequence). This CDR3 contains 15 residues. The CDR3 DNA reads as TGTGCCAGCAGCCTCCAACTGACAGGGAACTATGGCTACACCTTC. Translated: CASSLQLTGNYGYTF.

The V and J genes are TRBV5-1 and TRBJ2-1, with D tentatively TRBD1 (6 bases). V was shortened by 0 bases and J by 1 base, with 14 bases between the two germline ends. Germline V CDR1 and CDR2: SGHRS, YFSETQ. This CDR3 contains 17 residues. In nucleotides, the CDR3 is TGCGCCAGCAGCTTGGTGGCAGGGGAAGTGTCCTACAATGAGCAGTTCTTC. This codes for CASSLVAGEVSYNEQFF.

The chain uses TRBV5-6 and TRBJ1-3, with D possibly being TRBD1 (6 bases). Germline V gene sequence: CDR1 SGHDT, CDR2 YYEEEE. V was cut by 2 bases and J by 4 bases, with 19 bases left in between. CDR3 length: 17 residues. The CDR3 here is CASSFGGAQGKGNTIYF. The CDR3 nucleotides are TGTGCCAGCAGCTTTGGTGGGGCACAGGGTAAAGGAAACACCATATATTTT.